This T cell receptor (beta chain) is drawn from a study of Ad26.COV2.S vaccination and SARS-CoV-2 variants. Regarding the study as a whole: Vaccine and placebo recipients had similar non-spike TCR breadth. After vaccination, substantial breadth of spike-specific CD8+ and CD4+ responses was reported. Estimates derived from TCR breadth and depth analyses may have underestimated total T cell responses. Compared with placebo recipients, vaccine recipients had higher spike-specific TCR breadth.

This clone appeared a single time. Its antigen is unidentified. Clones were sequenced by immunoSEQ multiplex PCR, and TCRdb holds only the in-frame ones, with some missing. Here the sample spans approximately 480,000 clones, around 90% being singletons. Trimming cost V 7 bases and J 4 bases, with 11 bases left between them. Germline loops: CDR1 SQVTM, CDR2 ANQGSEA. CDR3 length equals 12 residues. Noted treatment: about 20 received Ad26.COV2.S at low or high dose, single or two shots; about 5 received placebo; per-sample allocation not given. The study sampled participants on day 63 after the first vaccine or placebo injection.

The chain has TRBV29-1 and TRBJ2-1, with D hard to call. The starting material was peripheral blood, obtained in a trial of Ad26.COV2.S vaccine versus placebo. The clonotype comes from a person between 18 and 60 years old who received the Ad26.COV2.S COVID-19 vaccine or a placebo. CDR3 loop: CSAEKSYNEQFF. CDR3 in DNA: TGCAGCGCCGAGAAATCTTACAATGAGCAGTTCTTC.